This T cell receptor (beta chain) was found in a study of T-cell memory formation after mild COVID-19 (dated by TCRdb to the early 2020s). Study-wide context: Most TCR sequence clusters were specific to one of the two donors. In a couple of donors, T-cell clones that expanded and contracted after mild COVID-19 were tracked by sequencing TCRalpha and TCRbeta repertoires over time. The cohort comprised two young, previously healthy adult volunteers, one female and one male. Here is what the overall study found, with its caveats: From day 15 to 85, contracting clones showed balanced CD4/CD8 phenotypes, whereas a second wave of clones that expanded from day 15 to 37 leaned towards CD4+. Contracting CD4+ clones turned up mainly in the CM and EM memory subsets, whereas EMRA was where CD8+ clones were enriched. SARS-CoV-2 specificity was not confirmed for the second-wave clones peaking on day 37. Some responding clones were detected in pre-infection memory, which suggested that pre-existing cross-reactive memory T cells had joined the SARS-CoV-2 response. Only a couple of mild cases were covered in the study, and larger cohorts including severe cases with pre-infection samples were considered necessary.

This clonotype showed up just once. Its recognized antigen is unknown. Base qualities were left out, and no much larger clone turns up one base away. One read provides weak support. Instrument on record: Illumina NovaSeq 6000. TCRalpha and TCRbeta cDNA libraries were built by 5'RACE with constant-segment primers, adding sample barcodes and unique molecular identifiers. RNA was extracted from every sample with Trizol reagent. The libraries were amplified in two PCR steps, and the second step added a second sample barcode and Illumina TruSeq adapters. Sequencing of the libraries was done on an Illumina NovaSeq, producing 2 x 150 bp paired-end reads. In the original analysis: Reads were demultiplexed and collapsed into UMI-guided consensus sequences with migec v1.2.7. Using mixcr v2.1.11, UMI consensuses were aligned to TRA and TRB V and J templates and then assembled into clonotypes. Expanded or contracted clonotypes were those called significant by both edgeR and NoisET, with noise models trained on biological replicates. edgeR calls used a false discovery rate-adjusted p below 0.01 and a log2 fold-change threshold of 1. PCA with hierarchical clustering of max-normalized trajectories of the 1000 most abundant clonotypes was used as exploratory dynamics analysis. Each responding clone was given a CD4 or CD8 phenotype based on the CD4+ and CD8+ repertoires, which had been sequenced separately. In TCRdb, the public reads were trimmed at Q25 with fastp and aligned with MiXCR, with productive beta chains retained. Rows with one shared CDR3 protein collapse into an entry with the most common genes and DNA. The V and J calls were determined by TCRdb, not by the authors. This sample lists 200,000 to 250,000 distinct CDR3 sequences; 16% were detected once. 3.5% of the sample comes from the top ten.

Ficoll-Paque density gradient centrifugation was used to isolate PBMCs. Source material: PBMCs or a T cell subset sorted from them (not recorded which). The clonotype comes from a young man who had mild COVID-19 (a few samples of this study predate the infection). The sample titles of this study are shuffled in the database, so cell type and time point are left out; the donor was told from shared clones.

The DNA sequence is TGCAGCGTTGAAGGGAGGACTCTCACCGGGCAGTACTTC. The resulting protein is CSVEGRTLTGQYF. This receptor chain uses TRBV29-1 and TRBJ2-7; TRBD2 is a possible D gene, resting on 5 matching bases. Trimming removed 1 base from V and 9 bases from J, leaving 16 bases between the germline ends. From cysteine to phenylalanine, the CDR3 is 13 amino acids long. The kept DNA is CDR3 alone, 39 bases in frame from the first base. The germline V gene encodes CDR1 SQVTM and CDR2 ANQGSEA.